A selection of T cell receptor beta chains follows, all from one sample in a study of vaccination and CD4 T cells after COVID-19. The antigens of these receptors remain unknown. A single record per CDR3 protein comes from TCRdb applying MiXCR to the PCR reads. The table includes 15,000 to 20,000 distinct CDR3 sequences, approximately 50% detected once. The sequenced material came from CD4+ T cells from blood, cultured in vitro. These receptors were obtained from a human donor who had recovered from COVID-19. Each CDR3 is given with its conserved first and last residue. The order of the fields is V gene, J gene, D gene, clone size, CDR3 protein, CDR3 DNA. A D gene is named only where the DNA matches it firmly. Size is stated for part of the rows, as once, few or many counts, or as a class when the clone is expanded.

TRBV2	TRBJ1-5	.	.	CASSDDGQRHQPQHF	TGTGCCAGCAGTGATGACGGACAACGGCATCAGCCCCAGCATTTT
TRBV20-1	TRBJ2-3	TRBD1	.	CSAPQTGVVTDTQYF	TGCAGTGCTCCCCAGACAGGGGTGGTGACAGATACGCAGTATTTT
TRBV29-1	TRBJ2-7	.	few	CSVDRDGYEQYF	TGCAGCGTTGACAGGGATGGGTACGAGCAGTACTTC
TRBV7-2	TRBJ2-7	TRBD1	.	CASSLEGAAGAYEQYF	TGTGCCAGCAGCTTAGAGGGGGCAGCAGGTGCATACGAGCAGTACTTC
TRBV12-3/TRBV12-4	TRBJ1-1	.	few	CASSRGADTEAFF	TGTGCCAGCAGTCGGGGGGCGGACACTGAAGCTTTCTTT
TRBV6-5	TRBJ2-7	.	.	CASSSEDYLEQYF	TGTGCCAGCAGTTCCGAGGACTACCTTGAGCAGTACTTC
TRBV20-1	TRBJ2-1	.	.	CSASGGAPYNEQFF	TGCAGTGCTAGTGGCGGGGCACCCTACAATGAGCAGTTCTTC
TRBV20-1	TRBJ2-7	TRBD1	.	CSARDRTGKPDEQYF	TGCAGTGCTAGGGATCGGACAGGAAAGCCGGACGAGCAGTACTTC
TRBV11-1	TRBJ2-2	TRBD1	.	CASSSKGAGDTGELFF	TGTGCCAGCAGCTCAAAGGGGGCTGGGGACACCGGGGAGCTGTTTTTT
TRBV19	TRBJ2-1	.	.	CATADGPYNEQFF	TGTGCCACCGCGGACGGGCCCTACAATGAGCAGTTCTTC
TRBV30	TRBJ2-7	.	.	CAWSPISYEQYF	TGTGCCTGGAGCCCCATATCCTACGAGCAGTACTTC
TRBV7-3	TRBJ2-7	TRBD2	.	CASREPGLAGGEQYF	TGTGCCAGCAGGGAACCGGGACTAGCGGGAGGTGAGCAGTACTTC
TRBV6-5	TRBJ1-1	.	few	CASSFSGTEAFF	TGTGCCAGCAGTTTTTCAGGGACTGAAGCTTTCTTT
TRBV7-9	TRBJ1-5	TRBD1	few	CASSRGRLGPQHF	TGTGCCAGCAGCAGGGGGCGGCTAGGGCCCCAGCATTTT
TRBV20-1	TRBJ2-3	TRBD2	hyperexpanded	CSASFAGGFITTDTQYF	TGCAGTGCTAGCTTCGCGGGAGGATTCATCACCACAGATACGCAGTATTTT
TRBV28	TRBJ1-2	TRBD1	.	CASNYVIQGTHYGYTF	TGTGCCAGCAACTACGTTATACAGGGGACCCACTATGGCTACACCTTC
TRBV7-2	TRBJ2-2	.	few	CASSLSQNTGELFF	TGTGCCAGCAGCTTGTCACAGAACACCGGGGAGCTGTTTTTT
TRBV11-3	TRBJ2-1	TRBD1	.	CASSLDWAGGRDNEQFF	TGTGCCAGCAGCTTAGATTGGGCAGGGGGCAGGGACAATGAGCAGTTCTTC
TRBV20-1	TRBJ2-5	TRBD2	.	CSGVGLAGDWGTQYF	TGCAGTGGGGTGGGACTAGCAGGAGACTGGGGGACCCAGTACTTC
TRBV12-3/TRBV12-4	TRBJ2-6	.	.	CASRWTAGANVLTF	TGTGCCAGCAGATGGACAGCTGGGGCCAACGTCCTGACTTTC
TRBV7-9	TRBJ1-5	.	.	CASRDGTAVNQPQHF	TGTGCCAGCAGGGACGGGACGGCGGTCAATCAGCCCCAGCATTTT
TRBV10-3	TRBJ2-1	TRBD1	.	CAISTGDGNEQFF	TGTGCCATCAGTACAGGGGATGGGAATGAGCAGTTCTTC
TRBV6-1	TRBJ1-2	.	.	CASSLGPAYGYTF	TGTGCCAGCAGTCTCGGACCTGCCTATGGCTACACCTTC
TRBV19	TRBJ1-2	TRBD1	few	CASRPGQRADGYTF	TGTGCCAGTAGGCCGGGACAGCGAGCCGACGGCTACACCTTC
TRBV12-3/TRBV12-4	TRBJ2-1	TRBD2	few	CASSPILAGGTDEQFF	TGTGCCAGCAGTCCCATACTAGCGGGAGGTACGGATGAGCAGTTCTTC
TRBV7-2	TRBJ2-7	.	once	CASSFSGHIYEQYF	TGTGCCAGCAGCTTTAGCGGACATATCTACGAGCAGTACTTC
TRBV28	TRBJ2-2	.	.	CASSLLPETGELFF	TGTGCCAGCAGTTTATTACCCGAGACCGGGGAGCTGTTTTTT
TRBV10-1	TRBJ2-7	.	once	CASSDGPAFLYEQYF	TGCGCCAGCAGTGATGGACCGGCATTCCTCTACGAGCAGTACTTC
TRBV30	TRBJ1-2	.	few	CAWSVGYSGGGYTF	TGTGCCTGGAGTGTAGGGTACAGCGGAGGGGGCTACACCTTC
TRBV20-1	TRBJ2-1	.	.	CSAIAFPYNEQFF	TGCAGTGCTATTGCCTTTCCCTACAATGAGCAGTTCTTC
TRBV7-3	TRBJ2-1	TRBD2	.	CASSLAGGTAYNEQFF	TGTGCCAGCAGCTTAGCGGGGGGGACTGCATACAATGAGCAGTTCTTC
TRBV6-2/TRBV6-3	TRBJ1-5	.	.	CASSYSRRSNQPQHF	TGTGCCAGCAGTTACTCGAGACGGAGCAATCAGCCCCAGCATTTT
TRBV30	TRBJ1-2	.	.	CAWSLRGPSVKGYTF	TGTGCCTGGAGCTTACGTGGGCCCTCGGTTAAGGGCTACACCTTC
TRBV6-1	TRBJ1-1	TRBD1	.	CASSPGKGANTEAFF	TGTGCCAGCAGCCCGGGAAAGGGGGCGAACACTGAAGCTTTCTTT
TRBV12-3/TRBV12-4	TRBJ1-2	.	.	CASRPDWGYGYTF	TGTGCCAGCAGACCCGACTGGGGGTATGGCTACACCTTC
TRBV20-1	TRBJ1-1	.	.	CSATRGGDTEAFF	TGCAGTGCTACGAGGGGCGGGGACACTGAAGCTTTCTTT
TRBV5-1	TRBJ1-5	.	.	CASRWEVGQPQHF	TGCGCCAGCAGGTGGGAAGTGGGTCAGCCCCAGCATTTT
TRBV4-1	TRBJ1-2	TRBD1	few	CASSQTGGYGYTF	TGCGCCAGCAGCCAAACAGGGGGCTATGGCTACACCTTC
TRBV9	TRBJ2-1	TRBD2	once	CASSPTSGSPNEQFF	TGTGCCAGCAGCCCTACTAGCGGGAGTCCAAATGAGCAGTTCTTC
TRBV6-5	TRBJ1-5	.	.	CASSYSAGNNQPQHF	TGTGCCAGCAGTTACTCAGCGGGAAACAATCAGCCCCAGCATTTT
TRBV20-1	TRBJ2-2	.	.	CSARSPNTGELFF	TGCAGTGCTAGATCGCCGAACACCGGGGAGCTGTTTTTT
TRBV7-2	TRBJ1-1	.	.	CASSLGGPGNTEAFF	TGTGCCAGCAGCTTAGGAGGTCCGGGAAACACTGAAGCTTTCTTT
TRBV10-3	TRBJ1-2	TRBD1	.	CAIRDGTEYGYTF	TGTGCCATCAGGGACGGGACAGAGTATGGCTACACCTTC
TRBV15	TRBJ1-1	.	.	CATSREHGMNTEAFF	TGTGCCACCAGCAGAGAGCACGGGATGAACACTGAAGCTTTCTTT
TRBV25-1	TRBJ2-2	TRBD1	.	CASSQQGISGELFF	TGTGCCAGCAGTCAACAGGGGATTTCCGGGGAGCTGTTTTTT
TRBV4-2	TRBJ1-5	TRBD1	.	CASSQVGTGFSNQPQHF	TGTGCCAGCAGCCAAGTTGGGACAGGATTTAGCAATCAGCCCCAGCATTTT
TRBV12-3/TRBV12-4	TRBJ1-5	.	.	CASSPDRFQPQHF	TGTGCCAGCAGTCCTGACAGATTCCAGCCCCAGCATTTT
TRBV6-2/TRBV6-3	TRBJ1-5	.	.	CASSEPNQPQHF	TGTGCCAGCAGTGAACCCAATCAGCCCCAGCATTTT
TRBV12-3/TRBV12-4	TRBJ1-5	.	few	CASSDGLSNQPQHF	TGTGCCAGCAGTGACGGACTGAGCAATCAGCCCCAGCATTTT
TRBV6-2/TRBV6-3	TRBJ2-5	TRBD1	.	CASSSPHRGQETQYF	TGTGCCAGCAGTTCCCCCCACAGGGGCCAAGAGACCCAGTACTTC